Listed below are T cell receptor beta chains from one sample, sequenced in a study of cytomegalovirus exposure and HLA in healthy donors. Clones were sequenced by immunoSEQ multiplex PCR, and TCRdb holds only the in-frame ones, with some missing. The profile shows some 120,000 clones, around 10% of them singletons. The sequenced material came from PBMCs. The receptors here all came from a man under 40 in good health and CMV-seronegative. Each CDR3 is given with its conserved first and last residue. The order of the fields is clone size, J gene, D gene, V gene, CDR3 DNA, CDR3 protein. D genes are given only for firm matches. Expanded clones get a size class; other rows say once, few or many, or leave the size out.

clone_size: -; j_call: TRBJ2-1; d_call: TRBD1; v_call: TRBV4-3; cdr3_nt: TGCGCCAGCAGCCAAGAATTGACAGGGGGCTCCTACAATGAGCAGTTCTTC; cdr3_aa: CASSQELTGGSYNEQFF
clone_size: few; j_call: TRBJ2-7; d_call: TRBD1; v_call: TRBV7-8; cdr3_nt: TGTGCCAGCAGCTCTATATGGGCTACCCAGGGACAGGGGTTCTCCTACGAGCAGTACTTC; cdr3_aa: CASSSIWATQGQGFSYEQYF
clone_size: -; j_call: TRBJ2-2; d_call: -; v_call: TRBV12-1; cdr3_nt: TGTGCCAGCAGCCCAAGACTAGCGGGGGGGCCCCGGTACACCGGGGAGCTGTTTTTT; cdr3_aa: CASSPRLAGGPRYTGELFF
clone_size: few; j_call: TRBJ1-2; d_call: TRBD1; v_call: TRBV29-1; cdr3_nt: TGCAGCGTTGCTTACAGGGGGGGTGGCTACACCTTC; cdr3_aa: CSVAYRGGGYTF
clone_size: few; j_call: TRBJ1-5; d_call: TRBD1; v_call: TRBV19; cdr3_nt: TGTGCCAGTAGTCCCGGGACAGGGCACAATCAGCCCCAGCATTTT; cdr3_aa: CASSPGTGHNQPQHF
clone_size: few; j_call: TRBJ2-1; d_call: TRBD1; v_call: TRBV10-3; cdr3_nt: TGTGCCATCGGGCATAAGACAGGGGATGAGCAGTTCTTC; cdr3_aa: CAIGHKTGDEQFF
clone_size: -; j_call: TRBJ2-4; d_call: TRBD1; v_call: TRBV7-8; cdr3_nt: TGTGCCAGCAGTCGCGCCGGGACAGGGGTTCAAAACATTCAGTACTTC; cdr3_aa: CASSRAGTGVQNIQYF
clone_size: -; j_call: TRBJ1-2; d_call: TRBD1; v_call: TRBV19; cdr3_nt: TGTGCCAGTAGTATAGGGGGGGACAGAACCCATGGCTACACCTTC; cdr3_aa: CASSIGGDRTHGYTF
clone_size: -; j_call: TRBJ2-7; d_call: TRBD1; v_call: TRBV28; cdr3_nt: TGTGCCAGCAGGGGTCGGGACAGTGCCCACTACGAGCAGTACTTC; cdr3_aa: CASRGRDSAHYEQYF
clone_size: few; j_call: TRBJ2-1; d_call: -; v_call: TRBV29-1; cdr3_nt: TGCAGCGTTGTGGCGGGCGGTGAGCAGTTCTTC; cdr3_aa: CSVVAGGEQFF
clone_size: -; j_call: TRBJ2-2; d_call: -; v_call: TRBV7-9; cdr3_nt: TGTGCCAGCAGCTTCCTCGCGAACACCGGGGAGCTGTTTTTT; cdr3_aa: CASSFLANTGELFF
clone_size: few; j_call: TRBJ1-4; d_call: TRBD1; v_call: TRBV7-9; cdr3_nt: TGTGCCAGCAGCTACAGGGGGTCTTTTGATGAAAAACTGTTTTTT; cdr3_aa: CASSYRGSFDEKLFF
clone_size: -; j_call: TRBJ2-7; d_call: -; v_call: TRBV5-1; cdr3_nt: TGCGCCAGCATGACCAGGGGCCCCTCCTCGGACGAGCAGTACTTC; cdr3_aa: CASMTRGPSSDEQYF
clone_size: few; j_call: TRBJ1-1; d_call: TRBD1; v_call: TRBV5-1; cdr3_nt: TGCGCCAGCAGCTATCAGGGGGCCACTGAAGCTTTCTTT; cdr3_aa: CASSYQGATEAFF
clone_size: -; j_call: TRBJ2-1; d_call: TRBD2; v_call: TRBV10-3; cdr3_nt: TGTGCCACGGGGGGACTAGCGCCGAGCTCCTACAATGAGCAGTTCTTC; cdr3_aa: CATGGLAPSSYNEQFF
clone_size: -; j_call: TRBJ1-2; d_call: -; v_call: TRBV7-2; cdr3_nt: TGTGCCAGCAGCTTAGGTCCAGGGCCGGACTATGGCTACACCTTC; cdr3_aa: CASSLGPGPDYGYTF
clone_size: -; j_call: TRBJ1-5; d_call: TRBD1; v_call: TRBV28; cdr3_nt: TGTGCCAGCAGTTTTGGGGACAGGGAGCGTCAGCCCCAGCATTTT; cdr3_aa: CASSFGDRERQPQHF
clone_size: few; j_call: TRBJ2-7; d_call: TRBD1; v_call: TRBV2; cdr3_nt: TGTGCCAGCAATCCGGGACAGGGTGATTACGAGCAGTACTTC; cdr3_aa: CASNPGQGDYEQYF
clone_size: -; j_call: TRBJ2-1; d_call: TRBD1; v_call: TRBV29-1; cdr3_nt: TGCAGCGTTGAAGAAGGGACAGCAAACTCCTACAATGAGCAGTTCTTC; cdr3_aa: CSVEEGTANSYNEQFF
clone_size: -; j_call: TRBJ2-5; d_call: TRBD1; v_call: TRBV10-3; cdr3_nt: TGTGCCATCAGTGAAGGGACAGGGATTTCTCCATTTGAGGCCCAGTACTTC; cdr3_aa: CAISEGTGISPFEAQYF
clone_size: few; j_call: TRBJ2-7; d_call: -; v_call: TRBV20-1; cdr3_nt: TGCAGTGCTGCCTCACAGGGAATTGGCCCCTTC; cdr3_aa: CSAASQGIGPF
clone_size: few; j_call: TRBJ1-4; d_call: -; v_call: TRBV11-3; cdr3_nt: TGTGCCAGCAGCTTAAGACTAACTAATGAAAAACTGTTTTTT; cdr3_aa: CASSLRLTNEKLFF
clone_size: -; j_call: TRBJ2-7; d_call: TRBD1; v_call: TRBV7-2; cdr3_nt: TGTGCCAGCAGCCCACAGTGGGACAGGATCTACGAGCAGTACTTC; cdr3_aa: CASSPQWDRIYEQYF
clone_size: few; j_call: TRBJ2-5; d_call: TRBD1; v_call: TRBV5-4; cdr3_nt: TGTGCCAGCAGCCGCGGACAGGGACGGTACCAAGAGACCCAGTACTTC; cdr3_aa: CASSRGQGRYQETQYF
clone_size: -; j_call: TRBJ1-4; d_call: -; v_call: TRBV29-1; cdr3_nt: TGCAGCGGTCGATCGGGAAGGACGGCTGAAAAACTGTTTTTT; cdr3_aa: CSGRSGRTAEKLFF
clone_size: few; j_call: TRBJ1-5; d_call: TRBD1; v_call: TRBV19; cdr3_nt: TGTGCCAGTAACCCGGACAGGGCGGCTCAGCCCCAGCATTTT; cdr3_aa: CASNPDRAAQPQHF
clone_size: once; j_call: TRBJ2-1; d_call: TRBD2; v_call: TRBV12-5; cdr3_nt: TGTGCTAGTAGTCGCCTGGCGGGGGTCTACAATGAGCAGTTCTTC; cdr3_aa: CASSRLAGVYNEQFF
clone_size: -; j_call: TRBJ2-1; d_call: -; v_call: TRBV6-1; cdr3_nt: TGTGCCAGCAGTGAAGCAAGGGGGGGAAGCTCCTACAATGAGCAGTTCTTC; cdr3_aa: CASSEARGGSSYNEQFF
clone_size: -; j_call: TRBJ2-1; d_call: TRBD2; v_call: TRBV5-6; cdr3_nt: TGTGCCAGCAGCTGGATTACTAGCGACGAGCAGTTCTTC; cdr3_aa: CASSWITSDEQFF